The 29 T cell receptor beta chains given below trace back to one sample, sequenced in a study of T-cell reconstitution after alpha-beta-depleted transplantation in children. Construction of the TCRbeta library involved unique molecular identifiers. TCRdb independently ran MiXCR on the PCR reads; one entry per CDR3 protein. The data show around 94,000 distinct CDR3 sequences, 5% to 6% seen once. This specimen consisted of PBMCs, mostly from graft donor cells, obtained 60 days after TCRalphabeta/CD19-depleted stem cell transplant. The receptor source for this set is a female patient between 2 and 15 years old who had a stem cell transplant for Fanconi anemia, so the T cells may come from the graft donor.

This clonotype was recorded at least ten times. The chain employs TRBV15 and TRBJ2-7, with TRBD1 matching over 7 bases. The CDR3 contains 15 residues. CDR1 and CDR2 (germline): LNHNV, YYDKDF (reference sequence). V lost 3 bases to trimming and J lost 3 bases; unmatched junction nucleotides: 8. The CDR3 nucleotides read TGTGCCACCAGCAGGGGAAAGACAGGGAACTACGAGCAGTACTTC. It is translated as CATSRGKTGNYEQYF.

The V gene is TRBV5-1, the J gene TRBJ2-7, with a weak D call TRBD1 (5 bases). This CDR3 region has 16 residues. Germline V lookup: CDR1 SGHRS, CDR2 YFSETQ. The ends were cut back, 1 base at V and 2 bases at J, with 16 bases in the middle. In DNA, the CDR3 is TGCGCCAGCAGCTTGTTGGGTAGGGGTCCCCCCTACGAGCAGTACTTC. The encoded protein is CASSLLGRGPPYEQYF.

In its sample, this clonotype was seen many times. The J gene is TRBJ2-1, the V gene TRBV19; no clear D gene. V was pared by 3 bases and J by 3 bases, with 12 bases between. Germline-derived CDR1 and CDR2 are LNHDA and SQIVND (reference sequence). The CDR3 runs 15 residues. The CDR3 protein is CASSILQDVYNEQFF. The CDR3 region has the DNA TGTGCCAGTAGTATTCTCCAGGATGTCTACAATGAGCAGTTCTTC.

Many counts were recorded for this clonotype. V and J are TRBV7-9 and TRBJ2-1, with 10 bases identical to TRBD2. The CDR3 has 15 amino acids. V dropped 1 base and J dropped 4; count of bases not matched to a gene: 1. Germline CDR1 and CDR2: SEHNR and FQNEAQ (reference sequence). The CDR3 DNA reads TGTGCCAGCAGCTTAGAACTAGCGGGGTACAATGAGCAGTTCTTC. This translates into CASSLELAGYNEQFF.

In its sample, this clonotype was seen many times. The rearrangement uses TRBV29-1 and TRBJ2-2; 10 nucleotides line up with TRBD2. With V trimmed by 4 bases and J by 4 bases, 6 bases remained unmatched. There are 15 residues in the CDR3. CDR1 SQVTM and CDR2 ANQGSEA come from the germline V gene. The CDR3 nucleotides are TGCAGCGTTGTTGATAGCGGGGGGAGCACCGGGGAGCTGTTTTTT. It codes for CSVVDSGGSTGELFF.

This clonotype was counted ten times or more. CDR3 sequence: CASSKLQRQETQYF. CDR3 sequence (DNA): TGTGCCAGCAGTAAACTACAGCGGCAAGAGACCCAGTACTTC. The V call is TRBV6-1, the J call TRBJ2-5; possible D gene TRBD2, 5 bases. V gave up 5 bases and J gave up 2 bases, with 12 bases separating them. This CDR3 spans 14 amino acids. In germline, CDR1 is MNHNS, CDR2 SASEGT.

The chain uses TRBV5-4 and TRBJ2-3; D is perhaps TRBD2 (6 bases). This CDR3 region has 13 residues. V shed 3 bases and J shed 1 base, with 6 bases lying between them. Germline CDR1 SGHNT, CDR2 YYREEE (reference sequence). In DNA form, the CDR3 reads TGTGCCAGCAGCTGGGGGGGCACAGATACGCAGTATTTT. It specifies CASSWGGTDTQYF.

CDR3 region: CASSHGGASTDTQYF. As DNA, the CDR3 is TGTGCCAGCAGCCATGGGGGGGCTAGCACAGATACGCAGTATTTT. V usage is TRBV3-1 and J usage is TRBJ2-3; D is perhaps TRBD2 (7 bases). Germline V gene sequence: CDR1 LGHDT, CDR2 YNNKEL (reference sequence). Trimming cost V 3 bases and J 0 bases, with 10 bases left between them. CDR3 length: 15 amino acids.

Many counts were recorded for this clonotype. The rearrangement joins TRBV5-1 to TRBJ2-7, with unresolved D. The germline V and J ends were trimmed by 1 base and 4 bases, with 12 bases remaining between them. Per the germline V gene, CDR1 is SGHRS and CDR2 is YFSETQ. The CDR3 is 14 amino acids. This CDR3 reads CASSLIDGRYEQYF. As DNA, the CDR3 is TGCGCCAGCAGCTTGATCGACGGAAGATACGAGCAGTACTTC.

Ten or more counts support this clonotype. The chain joins TRBV7-2 to TRBJ2-5; D possibly corresponds to TRBD2 (5 bases). The CDR3 contains 17 residues. Looked up from germline, CDR1 is SGHTA and CDR2 is FQGNSA. V shed 2 bases and J shed 1 base, with 17 bases lying between them. CDR3 DNA sequence: TGTGCCAGCAGCTTACCGCCGGGTAGCGTCTCCCAAGAGACCCAGTACTTC. Translation: CASSLPPGSVSQETQYF. Full variable domain (remainder filled in from reference TRBV7-2 and TRBJ2-5): GAGVSQSPSNKVTEKGKDVELRCDPISGHTALYWYRQSLGQGLEFLIYFQGNSAPDKSGLPSDRFSAERTGGSVSTLTIQRTQQEDSAVYLCASSLPPGSVSQETQYFGPGTRLLVL.

By share, this clonotype counts as medium-sized (0.01 to 0.1%). The V call is TRBV27, the J call TRBJ2-6; D gene unclear. This CDR3 is built from 17 residues. Germline V gene data show CDR1 as MNHEY and CDR2 as SMNVEV (reference sequence). V lost 5 bases to trimming and J lost 0 bases, with 14 bases between them. In nucleotides, the CDR3 is TGTGCCAGCAGTCTCATCTACAGCCTCTCTGGGGCCAACGTCCTGACTTTC. Translating it yields CASSLIYSLSGANVLTF.

The gene calls are TRBV5-1 and TRBJ2-3, with D maybe TRBD1 (6 bases). CDR1 is SGHRS, CDR2 YFSETQ, per germline. The length of the CDR3 is 15 residues. Deletions cut 1 base from V and 0 bases from J, with 9 bases between. CDR3 in DNA: TGCGCCAGCAGCTTGAGGGGGTCAAGCACAGATACGCAGTATTTT. This codes for CASSLRGSSTDTQYF.

The CDR3, as DNA: TGTGCCAGCTCACCACGAATATCCGGGACAGGATCCTACGAGCAGTACTTC. Residues: CASSPRISGTGSYEQYF. The V call is TRBV18, the J call TRBJ2-7, with 8 positions matching TRBD1. The CDR3 consists of 17 residues. CDR1 and CDR2 from the germline V gene are KGHSH and LQKENI. The V segment lost 1 base and the J segment 1 base; nucleotides outside the gene matches: 9.

This clonotype came up many times. The rearrangement uses TRBV3-1 and TRBJ2-7; no firm D call. Trimming pared 4 bases from V and 0 bases from J, leaving 10 bases between. The germline gives CDR1 LGHDT, CDR2 YNNKEL (reference sequence). CDR3 length: 14 residues. The DNA for the CDR3 is TGTGCCAGCAGCCTCCAGGCCCTCTCCTACGAGCAGTACTTC. This encodes CASSLQALSYEQYF.

This clonotype occurred many times. This rearrangement joins TRBV5-1 to TRBJ2-7; the D gene is possibly TRBD1 (5 bases). The V gene's germline CDR1 is SGHRS and CDR2 YFSETQ. CDR3 length equals 13 residues. With 4 bases removed from V and 6 bases from J, the gap between germline ends came to 14 bases. The CDR3 reads CASSLRQLGEQYF. The DNA of the CDR3 is TGCGCCAGCAGCCTCCGACAGCTTGGCGAGCAGTACTTC.

This clonotype was counted many times. The chain has TRBV12-3 or TRBV12-4 and TRBJ2-3, with a tentative D call TRBD2 (5 bases). The CDR3 totals 15 residues. V was cut by 0 bases and J by 3 bases, with 10 bases left in between. As DNA, the CDR3 is TGTGCCAGCAGTTTAGCGGCCCCGGGAACAGATACGCAGTATTTT. Amino acid sequence: CASSLAAPGTDTQYF.

This clonotype showed up many times. The chain combines TRBV7-8 with TRBJ2-7, with a tentative D call TRBD2 (6 bases). Germline CDR1 reads SGHVS; CDR2 reads FQNEAQ. This CDR3 spans 15 amino acids. V was pared by 5 bases and J by 2 bases, with 16 bases between. CDR3 in amino acids: CASSPTVGTPYEQYF. CDR3 in DNA: TGTGCCAGCAGCCCAACGGTGGGGACTCCCTACGAGCAGTACTTC.

The J gene is TRBJ2-6, the V gene TRBV5-1; D is perhaps TRBD2 (5 bases). CDR1 and CDR2 from the germline V gene are SGHRS and YFSETQ. V lost 1 base and J 4 bases, leaving 9 bases between the germline ends. The CDR3 is made up of 15 amino acids. DNA of the CDR3: TGCGCCAGCAGCTTGCCTTCGGGAGGGGCCAACGTCCTGACTTTC. Its protein is CASSLPSGGANVLTF. The variable domain in full, with the rest retrieved from reference TRBV5-1 and TRBJ2-6, is KAGVTQTPRYLIKTRGQQVTLSCSPISGHRSVSWYQQTPGQGLQFLFEYFSETQRNKGNFPGRFSGRQFSNSRSEMNVSTLELGDSALYLCASSLPSGGANVLTFGAGSRLTVL.

The chain couples TRBV28 to TRBJ1-2; D not resolved. The ends were cut back, 5 bases at V and 4 bases at J, with 8 bases in the middle. The CDR3 extends over 12 amino acids. CDR1 MDHEN and CDR2 SYDVKM come from the germline V gene. The CDR3 nucleotides read TGTGCCAGCAGTAAAGGCGGCTATGGCTACACCTTC. Its translation: CASSKGGYGYTF.

This CDR3 is CASSIGQSLSYEQYF. DNA of the CDR3: TGTGCCAGTAGTATAGGACAGTCCCTCTCCTACGAGCAGTACTTC. This chain connects TRBV19 to TRBJ2-7; tentatively, D is TRBD1 (5 bases). The CDR3 length is 15 residues. Per the germline V gene, CDR1 is LNHDA and CDR2 is SQIVND (reference sequence). V was clipped by 1 base and J by 0 bases, with 10 bases between them.

In this sample, this clonotype turned up a few times. This chain connects TRBV5-1 to TRBJ2-1; the D is unclear. This CDR3 has 14 residues. The V end lost 3 bases, the J end lost 4 bases, and 11 bases lay between the germline ends. CDR1 and CDR2 (germline): SGHRS, YFSETQ. CDR3 coding DNA: TGCGCCAGCAGCTCCAGCTTCAATTACAATGAGCAGTTCTTC. Encoded protein: CASSSSFNYNEQFF.

This clonotype has just a few counts. The chain is built from TRBV7-2 and TRBJ2-7; the match to TRBD2 covers 7 bases. V gave up 1 base and J gave up 3 bases; unmatched junction bases: 6. The germline gives CDR1 SGHTA, CDR2 FQGNSA. The CDR3 contains 15 residues. This CDR3 reads CASSLGGAGLYEQYF. The CDR3 coding sequence is TGTGCCAGCAGCTTAGGCGGAGCGGGGCTCTACGAGCAGTACTTC.

This clonotype was recorded many times. The gene calls are TRBV29-1 and TRBJ2-1, with D possibly matching TRBD2 (5 bases). CDR3 length: 13 residues. Per germline, CDR1 SQVTM and CDR2 ANQGSEA. V lost 3 bases and J 4 bases, leaving 10 bases between the germline ends. The CDR3 sequence is CSVEGEGYNEQFF. The CDR3 DNA reads as TGCAGCGTTGAGGGAGAGGGATACAATGAGCAGTTCTTC.

This clonotype was seen repeatedly, ten times or more. The V and J genes are TRBV20-1 and TRBJ2-5; a weak D match, TRBD2 (6 bases). V shed 6 bases and J shed 1 base, with 9 bases lying between them. Germline V gives CDR1 DFQATT, CDR2 SNEGSKA (reference sequence). This CDR3 is built from 12 residues. The CDR3 region has the DNA TGCAGTGCGAGGACTATCCAAGAGACCCAGTACTTC. It translates to CSARTIQETQYF.

This clonotype was counted at least ten times. This chain connects TRBV20-1 to TRBJ1-4; D possibly corresponds to TRBD1 (6 bases). V dropped 5 bases and J dropped 2 bases, with 9 bases sitting between them. CDR1 and CDR2 (germline): DFQATT, SNEGSKA (reference sequence). There are 13 residues in the CDR3. The CDR3 nucleotides read TGCAGTGCTCAGGACAGCACTAATGAAAAACTGTTTTTT. Residues: CSAQDSTNEKLFF.

The CDR3 DNA is TGTGCCAGCAGCTTCAATTCGAATGAGCAGTTCTTC. Its protein is CASSFNSNEQFF. V usage is TRBV11-3 and J usage is TRBJ2-1, with unresolved D. CDR3 size: 12 residues. V was cut by 3 bases and J by 7 bases, with 7 bases left in between. Germline CDR1 and CDR2: SGHNT and YENEEA. Drawing the rest from reference TRBV11-3 and TRBJ2-1, the complete variable domain is EAGVVQSPRYKIIEKKQPVAFWCNPISGHNTLYWYLQNLGQGPELLIRYENEEAVDDSQLPKDRFSAERLKGVDSTLKIQPAELGDSAVYLCASSFNSNEQFFGPGTRLTVL.

This clonotype was seen many times. This chain links TRBV19 with TRBJ2-2, with D possibly being TRBD2 (5 bases). Germline CDR1 reads LNHDA; CDR2 reads SQIVND (reference sequence). V lost 3 bases and J 3 bases, leaving 11 bases between the germline ends. The CDR3 is 15 residues long. The CDR3 region is CASSIEREYTGELFF. DNA for the CDR3: TGTGCCAGTAGTATTGAGAGGGAATACACCGGGGAGCTGTTTTTT.

This clonotype was observed at least ten times. The chain is built from TRBV6-1 and TRBJ1-3; D gene uncertain. Germline V lookup: CDR1 MNHNS, CDR2 SASEGT. The CDR3 runs to 14 residues. Trimming cost V 6 bases and J 4 bases, with 13 bases left between them. DNA for the CDR3: TGTGCCAGCAGGACCCTTCGTACAGGAAACACCATATATTTT. This sequence encodes CASRTLRTGNTIYF.

This clonotype was seen repeatedly, ten times or more. The CDR3 nucleotides are TGCAGTGCTAGACTGTACCAAGAGACCCAGTACTTC. Protein product: CSARLYQETQYF. The V and J genes are TRBV20-1 and TRBJ2-5; no reliable D call. From germline, CDR1 is DFQATT and CDR2 SNEGSKA (reference sequence). There are 12 residues in the CDR3. With 2 bases removed from V and 0 bases from J, the gap between germline ends came to 4 bases.